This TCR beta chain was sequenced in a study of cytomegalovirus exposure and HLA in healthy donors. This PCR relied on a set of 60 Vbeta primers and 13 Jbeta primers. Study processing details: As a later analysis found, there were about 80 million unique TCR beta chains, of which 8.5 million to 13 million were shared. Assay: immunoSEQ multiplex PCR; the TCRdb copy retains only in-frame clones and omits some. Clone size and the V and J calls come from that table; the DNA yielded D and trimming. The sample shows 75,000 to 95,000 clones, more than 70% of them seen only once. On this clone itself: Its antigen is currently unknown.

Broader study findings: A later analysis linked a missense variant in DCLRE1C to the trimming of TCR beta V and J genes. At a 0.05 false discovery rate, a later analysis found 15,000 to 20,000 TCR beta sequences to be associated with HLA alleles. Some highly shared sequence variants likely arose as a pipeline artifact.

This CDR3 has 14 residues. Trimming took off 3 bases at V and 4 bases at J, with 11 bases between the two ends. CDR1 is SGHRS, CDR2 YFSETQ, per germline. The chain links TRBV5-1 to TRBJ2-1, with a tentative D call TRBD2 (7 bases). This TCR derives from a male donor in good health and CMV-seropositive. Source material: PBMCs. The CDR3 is CASSSGGGYNEQFF. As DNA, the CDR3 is TGCGCCAGCAGCTCGGGGGGCGGGTACAATGAGCAGTTCTTC.